The sequence of this T cell receptor beta chain was determined in a study of T cell responses to AZD1222 COVID-19 vaccine. Study as a whole: The study pooled second doses at about 4 or about 12 weeks.

TCRdb's copy holds only in-frame clones and misses some; the assay was immunoSEQ multiplex PCR. The data show roughly 130,000 clones, with over 85% seen just once and around 5% held by the top ten. Broader study findings: Targeting of unmutated variant regions was reportedly seen in nearly half of spike-specific TCRs. There were vaccine-associated CD4 TCRs across spike, dominant at 160-218 and 743-854. Most donors were white British and more were female, and clonal diversity was possibly underestimated.

V shed 5 bases, J shed 6 bases, and the junction held 6 bases outside the gene matches. The V gene's germline CDR1 is LNHDA and CDR2 SQIVND (reference sequence). The CDR3 is made up of 14 amino acids. Turning to this clone: Antigen specificity is unknown.

This TCR derives from an adult in good health. The sample in question was peripheral blood, obtained on day 0 of AZD1222 vaccination. The chain couples TRBV19 to TRBJ2-7; 11 bases match TRBD1. CDR3 loop: CASSSGQGASEQYF. DNA of the CDR3: TGTGCCAGTAGTTCAGGACAGGGGGCGAGCGAGCAGTACTTC.